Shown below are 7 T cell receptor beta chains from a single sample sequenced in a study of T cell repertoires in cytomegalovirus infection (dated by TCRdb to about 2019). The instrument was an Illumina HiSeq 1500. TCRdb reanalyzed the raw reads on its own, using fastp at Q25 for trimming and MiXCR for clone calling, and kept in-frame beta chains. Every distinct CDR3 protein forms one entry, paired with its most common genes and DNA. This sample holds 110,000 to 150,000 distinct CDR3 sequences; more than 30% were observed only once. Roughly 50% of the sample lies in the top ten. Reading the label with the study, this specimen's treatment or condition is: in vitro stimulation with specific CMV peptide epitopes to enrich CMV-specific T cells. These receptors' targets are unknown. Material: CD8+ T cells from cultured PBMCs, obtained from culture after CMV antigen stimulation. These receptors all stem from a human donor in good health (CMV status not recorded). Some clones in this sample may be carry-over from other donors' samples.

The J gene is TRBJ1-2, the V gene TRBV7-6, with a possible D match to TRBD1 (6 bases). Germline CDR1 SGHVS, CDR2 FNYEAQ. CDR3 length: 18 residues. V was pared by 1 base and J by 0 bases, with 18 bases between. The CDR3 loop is CASSLDEGGGPTNYGYTF. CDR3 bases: TGTGCCAGCAGCTTAGATGAGGGGGGCGGACCAACTAACTATGGCTACACCTTC.

The CDR3 nucleotides are TGTGCCAGCAGTCCCAGGACTAGCGGGGGGGCCTTTTACGAGCAGTACTTC. Translated: CASSPRTSGGAFYEQYF. This rearrangement joins TRBV28 to TRBJ2-7, with 15 bases matching TRBD2. With V trimmed by 5 bases and J by 4 bases, 9 bases remained unmatched. This CDR3 region has 17 residues. Germline CDR1 and CDR2: MDHEN and SYDVKM.

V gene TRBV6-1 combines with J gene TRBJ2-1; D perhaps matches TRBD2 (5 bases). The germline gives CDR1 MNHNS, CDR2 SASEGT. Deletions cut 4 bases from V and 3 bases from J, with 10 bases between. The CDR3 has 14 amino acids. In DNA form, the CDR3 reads TGTGCCAGCAGTGTGGACTGGGACTACAATGAGCAGTTCTTC. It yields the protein CASSVDWDYNEQFF.

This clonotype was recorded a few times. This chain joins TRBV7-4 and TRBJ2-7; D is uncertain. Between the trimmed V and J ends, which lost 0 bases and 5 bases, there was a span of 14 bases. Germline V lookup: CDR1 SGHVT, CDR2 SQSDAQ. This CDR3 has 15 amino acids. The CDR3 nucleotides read TGTGCCAGCAGCTTAGCGGAGTACCTCTTCGACGAGCAGTACTTC. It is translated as CASSLAEYLFDEQYF.

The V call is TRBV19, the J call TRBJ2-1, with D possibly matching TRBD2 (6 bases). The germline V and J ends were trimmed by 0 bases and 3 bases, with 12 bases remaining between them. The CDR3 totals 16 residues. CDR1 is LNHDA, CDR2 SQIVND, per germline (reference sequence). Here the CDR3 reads CASSIEGGGIYNEQFF. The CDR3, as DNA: TGTGCCAGTAGTATAGAGGGGGGAGGAATCTACAATGAGCAGTTCTTC.

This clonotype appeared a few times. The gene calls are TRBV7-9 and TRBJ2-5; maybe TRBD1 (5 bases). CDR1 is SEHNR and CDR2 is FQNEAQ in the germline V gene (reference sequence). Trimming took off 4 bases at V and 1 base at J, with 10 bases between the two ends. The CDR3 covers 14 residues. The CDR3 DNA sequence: TGTGCCAGCAGCTCGGACACCGTCCAAGAGACCCAGTACTTC. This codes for CASSSDTVQETQYF.

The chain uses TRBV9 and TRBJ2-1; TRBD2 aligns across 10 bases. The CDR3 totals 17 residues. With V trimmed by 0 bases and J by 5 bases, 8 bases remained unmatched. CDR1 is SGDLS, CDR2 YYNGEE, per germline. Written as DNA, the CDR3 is TGTGCCAGCAGCGTAGATGGGACTAGCGAACCCAACAATGAGCAGTTCTTC. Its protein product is CASSVDGTSEPNNEQFF.